These T cell receptor beta chains were read from a single sample in a study of blood T cell repertoires in COVID-19. The repertoire was sequenced with immunoSEQ multiplex PCR; TCRdb's copy has only in-frame clones and lacks some. The sample shows hundreds of thousands of clones, more than 80% of them seen only once. Input material: PBMCs or T cells enriched from blood (not recorded which). The receptor source for this set is a man younger than 30 who had recovered from COVID-19. The CDR3 runs from the conserved cysteine through the conserved F or W. Clone size appears in some rows only: once, few, many, or a class for an expanded clone.

once,TRBV18,TRBJ2-1,CASSPLGTGGINEQFF
NA,TRBV18,TRBJ1-5,CATAQGSDQPQHF
few,TRBV10-3,TRBJ2-1,CATGGTLDNEQFF
once,TRBV29-1,TRBJ2-7,CSVEASYEQYF
NA,TRBV5-1,TRBJ2-7,CASSFQGAVAYEQYF
NA,TRBV6-2/TRBV6-3,TRBJ1-1,CASSYRQDRYEDEAFF
NA,TRBV19,TRBJ1-1,CASSRGQLNTEAFF
NA,TRBV25-1,TRBJ2-2,CASSEYRRAGELFF
few,TRBV24-1,TRBJ1-6,CATRDSSYNSPLHF
once,TRBV23-1,TRBJ1-4,CASPDRGAPNEKLFF
NA,TRBV10-1,TRBJ2-2,CASSVQSTGELFF
once,TRBV24-1,TRBJ1-5,CATSDDNRVQPQHF
NA,TRBV19,TRBJ2-7,CASRHRFSYEQYF
NA,TRBV7-9,TRBJ2-6,CASSLRLAGGPGANVLTF
NA,TRBV27,TRBJ2-3,CATKIRPGKVERTDTQYF
NA,TRBV5-6,TRBJ1-1,CASSLQGPAFF
NA,TRBV4-1,TRBJ2-3,CASSQELGPDTQYF
NA,TRBV18,TRBJ2-5,CASSLTYYGETQYF
NA,TRBV11-1,TRBJ2-7,CASSSRQGNSYEQYF
NA,TRBV4-1,TRBJ1-5,CASSQVQGSLNQPQHF
NA,TRBV5-1,TRBJ1-6,CASSFGRGHISPLHF
few,TRBV5-1,TRBJ2-1,CASSPGTGRTEQFF